A single sample gave rise to the 10 T cell receptor beta chains below, sequenced in a study of memory CD4+ T cells and cytomegalovirus serostatus. The protocol was immunoSEQ multiplex PCR, while the TCRdb copy is restricted to in-frame clones and leaves out a portion. The sample lists tens of thousands of clones, over 60% occurring once. The sort gate was single viable CD3+CD4+CD8-CD45RO+ cells for memory CD4+ T cells. The sequencing sample was made of memory CD4+ T cells from blood. The receptors derive from an adult in good health and CMV-seronegative.

This chain links TRBV19 with TRBJ1-6; D call uncertain. CDR3 size: 15 residues. V gave up 6 bases and J gave up 9 bases, with 18 bases separating them. The germline V gene encodes CDR1 LNHDA and CDR2 SQIVND (reference sequence). The CDR3 DNA reads as TGTGCCAGTAGGACCTCCGGTCAGGTGGTTTCACCCCTCCACTTT. Translating it yields CASRTSGQVVSPLHF.

The CDR3 coding sequence is TGTGCCAGCAGCTTATCAAGCGTGGGTACGCAGTATTTT. Amino acid sequence: CASSLSSVGTQYF. The chain combines TRBV11-3 with TRBJ2-3; no clear D. Germline assignment: CDR1 SGHNT and CDR2 YENEEA. Between the trimmed V and J ends, which lost 2 bases and 8 bases, there was a span of 11 bases. The CDR3 is 13 residues long.

The chain has TRBV2 and TRBJ1-6, with D maybe TRBD1 (5 bases). The germline gives CDR1 SNHLY, CDR2 FYNNEI. This CDR3 region has 16 residues. The V end was cut by 6 bases, the J end by 0 bases, with 12 bases between. The CDR3 sequence: CASREGQGSYNSPLHF. CDR3 DNA: TGTGCCAGCAGGGAGGGCCAGGGCTCCTATAATTCACCCCTCCACTTT.

This chain uses TRBV7-8 with TRBJ1-2; 9 nucleotides agree with TRBD1. V trimming: 5 bases; J trimming: 3 bases; junction bases outside the gene matches: 7. Germline CDR1 reads SGHVS; CDR2 reads FQNEAQ. The length of the CDR3 is 15 residues. The CDR3 spells CASSQDRGPYYGYTF. CDR3 DNA sequence: TGTGCCAGCAGCCAGGACAGGGGCCCTTACTATGGCTACACCTTC. The full variable domain, in which reference TRBV7-8 and TRBJ1-2 provide the parts outside the CDR3, is GAGVSQSPRYKVAKRGQDVALRCDPISGHVSLFWYQQALGQGPEFLTYFQNEAQLDKSGLPSDRFFAERPEGSVSTLKIQRTQQEDSAVYLCASSQDRGPYYGYTFGSGTRLTVV.

This chain joins TRBV5-1 and TRBJ2-1; tentatively, D is TRBD2 (5 bases). Germline-derived CDR1 and CDR2 are SGHRS and YFSETQ. The CDR3 extends over 16 amino acids. The V and J ends lost 4 bases and 1 base respectively, with 15 bases between them. As DNA, the CDR3 is TGCGCCAGCAGCCTCCTTCTAACGGGGTCCTACAATGAGCAGTTCTTC. It encodes CASSLLLTGSYNEQFF.

CDR3 DNA sequence: TGTGCCAGCAGTGCTACAGGGGGGTCTCGGGAAAAACTGTTTTTT. This sequence encodes CASSATGGSREKLFF. The chain links TRBV2 to TRBJ1-4, with TRBD1 matching 8 bases. V lost 4 bases, J lost 8 bases, and 9 bases stayed unmatched. CDR1 is SNHLY, CDR2 FYNNEI, per germline. The CDR3 extends over 15 amino acids.

V gene TRBV14 combines with J gene TRBJ2-7, with D possibly matching TRBD1 (5 bases). V was trimmed by 1 base and J by 7 bases, leaving 11 bases between them. CDR1 and CDR2 (germline): SGHDN, FVKESK. CDR3 length equals 13 residues. Here the CDR3 reads CASSQGPNREQYF. DNA of the CDR3: TGTGCCAGCAGCCAAGGTCCTAACAGGGAGCAGTACTTC.

The genes are TRBV28 and TRBJ2-1, with a weak D call TRBD2 (6 bases). The CDR3 has 18 residues. The V and J ends lost 5 bases and 5 bases respectively, with 25 bases between them. From germline, CDR1 is MDHEN and CDR2 SYDVKM. The CDR3 bases are TGTGCCAGCAGTCGAATCCCGACGTGGGGGGAGAGAAACAATGAGCAGTTCTTC. It specifies CASSRIPTWGERNNEQFF.

This clone was detected a few times. The chain links TRBV11-3 to TRBJ2-5; 8 nucleotides agree with TRBD2. This CDR3 is 15 amino acids long. V was clipped by 3 bases and J by 0 bases; unmatched bases: 3. The V gene's germline CDR1 is SGHNT and CDR2 YENEEA. This CDR3 reads CASSLGGGYQETQYF. As DNA, the CDR3 is TGTGCCAGCAGCTTGGGCGGGGGGTACCAAGAGACCCAGTACTTC.

As DNA, the CDR3 is TGTGCCAGTAGCCCGGGACAGAGCTACAATGAGCAGTTCTTC. This translates into CASSPGQSYNEQFF. V usage is TRBV19 and J usage is TRBJ2-1; TRBD1 matches 7 bases. Germline V lookup: CDR1 LNHDA, CDR2 SQIVND (reference sequence). The CDR3 is 14 amino acids. J lost 3 bases, V lost 6 bases, and 5 bases had no gene match.